This T cell receptor (beta chain) stems from a study of T cell responses to AZD1222 COVID-19 vaccine. Findings and limits, study-wide: Donors skewed white British and female; clonal diversity was possibly underestimated. Spike-specific TCR breadth and depth went up after people got two AZD1222 doses. Repertoires were obtained only post-peak T cell response.

About this clone itself: Antigen unknown.

Second-dose intervals of approximately 4 or approximately 12 weeks were pooled. Measured with immunoSEQ multiplex PCR; TCRdb has only the in-frame clones, and not every one. The sample lists 130,000 to 150,000 clones, approximately 91% occurring once. The TCR comes from an adult who received the AZD1222 COVID-19 vaccine. Sequenced material: peripheral blood, taken 28 days after the second AZD1222 dose.

The CDR3 here is CASSFLGQETQYF. DNA for the CDR3: TGCGCCAGCAGCTTTTTGGGGCAGGAGACCCAGTACTTC. The gene calls are TRBV5-1 and TRBJ2-5; a possible D gene is TRBD1 (5 bases). The CDR3 covers 13 residues. Trimming pared 2 bases from V and 5 bases from J, leaving 10 bases between. Germline V CDR1 and CDR2: SGHRS, YFSETQ.